This T cell receptor beta chain was documented in a study of T-cell reconstitution after alpha-beta-depleted transplantation in children. Using unique molecular identifiers, the investigators prepared the TCRbeta library. TCRdb re-called the PCR reads with MiXCR, one entry per CDR3 protein. The data show some 830,000 distinct CDR3 sequences, around 17% seen once. The sample consisted of PBMCs, mostly from graft donor cells, taken 360 days after TCRalphabeta/CD19-depleted stem cell transplant. The receptor comes from a male patient younger than 18 who had a stem cell transplant for acute lymphoblastic leukemia, so the T cells may come from the graft donor.

CDR3 coding DNA: TGTGCCAGCAGTCCTTTGGGCAATCAGCCCCAGCATTTT. This encodes CASSPLGNQPQHF. V and J are TRBV12-3 or TRBV12-4 and TRBJ1-5; D gene uncertain. CDR3 length: 13 residues. With 5 bases removed from V and 2 bases from J, the gap between germline ends came to 7 bases.